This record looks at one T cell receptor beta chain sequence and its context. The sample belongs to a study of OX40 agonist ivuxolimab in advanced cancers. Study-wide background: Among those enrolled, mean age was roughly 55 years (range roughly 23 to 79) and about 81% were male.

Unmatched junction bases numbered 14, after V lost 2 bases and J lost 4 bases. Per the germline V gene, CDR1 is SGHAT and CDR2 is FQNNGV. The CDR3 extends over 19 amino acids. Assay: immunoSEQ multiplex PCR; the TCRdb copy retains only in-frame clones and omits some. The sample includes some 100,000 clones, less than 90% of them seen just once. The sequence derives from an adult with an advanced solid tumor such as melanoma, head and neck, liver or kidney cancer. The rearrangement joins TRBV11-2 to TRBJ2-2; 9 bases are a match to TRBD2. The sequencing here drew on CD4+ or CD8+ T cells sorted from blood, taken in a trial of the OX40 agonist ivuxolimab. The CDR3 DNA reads TGTGCCAGCAGCTTAAGAATAGCGGGAGTCTACGACGGCACCGGGGAGCTGTTTTTT. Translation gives CASSLRIAGVYDGTGELFF. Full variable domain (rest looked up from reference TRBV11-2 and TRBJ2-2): EAGVAQSPRYKIIEKRQSVAFWCNPISGHATLYWYQQILGQGPKLLIQFQNNGVVDDSQLPKDRFSAERLKGVDSTLKIQPAKLEDSAVYLCASSLRIAGVYDGTGELFFGEGSRLTVL.